This TCR beta chain was obtained from a study of early T cells in non-severe SARS-CoV-2 infection. Deletions cut 4 bases from V and 3 bases from J, with 12 bases between. Per germline, CDR1 WSHSY and CDR2 SAAADI. The CDR3 is 15 residues long. A single record per CDR3 protein comes from TCRdb applying MiXCR to the 5' RACE reads. The sample shows roughly 50,000 distinct CDR3 sequences, roughly 9.8% of them seen only once. There are a few counts of this clonotype. This sequence originates from an adult who was a healthcare worker with PCR-confirmed SARS-CoV-2 infection or an uninfected control (not recorded which). Sequencing input: whole blood. The V call is TRBV10-2, the J call TRBJ2-2; D might be TRBD2 (5 bases). Written as DNA, the CDR3 is TGCGCCAGCAGTGTGGTGGGAGTAGACACCGGGGAGCTGTTTTTT. It specifies CASSVVGVDTGELFF.